The 18 T cell receptor beta chains presented below share a single source sample, sequenced in a study of blood T cell repertoires in COVID-19. Only in-frame clones appear in the TCRdb table, and some are missing; sequencing was by immunoSEQ multiplex PCR. The sample carries around 100,000 clones, about 91% recorded once. Material: peripheral blood. These receptors all come from a human donor with active COVID-19. The donor label of this sample is uncertain.

In its sample, this clone was seen once. This chain joins TRBV19 and TRBJ1-4; a possible D gene is TRBD1 (6 bases). The length of the CDR3 is 14 residues. The germline V and J ends were trimmed by 6 bases and 6 bases, with 14 bases remaining between them. Germline V CDR1 and CDR2: LNHDA, SQIVND (reference sequence). CDR3 coding DNA: TGTGCCAGTAGGGGGAACAGGGTGGATGAAAAACTGTTTTTT. Translation gives CASRGNRVDEKLFF.

V usage is TRBV4-3 and J usage is TRBJ2-3; 16 bases map to TRBD2. CDR1 LGHNA and CDR2 YSLEER come from the germline V gene. This CDR3 is 19 amino acids long. After removal of 1 base from V and 1 base from J, the junction contained 5 bases not matched to a gene. This CDR3 is CASSQAGTSGGAGTDTQYF. The DNA for the CDR3 is TGCGCCAGCAGCCAAGCGGGGACTAGCGGGGGGGCGGGCACAGATACGCAGTATTTT.

The chain has TRBV4-3 and TRBJ1-2; D gene unclear. The germline CDR1 and CDR2 sequences are LGHNA and YSLEER. The V end lost 0 bases, the J end lost 1 base, and 9 bases lay between the germline ends. This CDR3 comprises 15 residues. As DNA, the CDR3 is TGCGCCAGCAGCCAAGATTTACAGAATAACTATGGCTACACCTTC. Residues: CASSQDLQNNYGYTF.

In the case of this clone: Germline is not matched at one junction end, which may reflect a read error. The chain employs TRBV4-1 and TRBJ2-1, with 12 positions matching TRBD2. CDR1 MGHRA and CDR2 YSYEKL come from the germline V gene. The CDR3 totals 17 residues. The CDR3 DNA reads as TGCGCCAGCAGCCAAAGCCACCGGACTAGCGGGACACCCCTGCAGATCTTC. Amino acid sequence: CASSQSHRTSGTPLQIF.

The chain links TRBV7-8 to TRBJ1-1, with 12 positions matching TRBD1. This CDR3 has 14 residues. V lost 4 bases to trimming and J lost 7 bases; unmatched junction nucleotides: 4. Per germline, CDR1 SGHVS and CDR2 FQNEAQ. The CDR3 DNA reads TGTGCCAGCAGCTGGGGACAGGGGGCGGTTGAAGCTTTCTTT. It translates to CASSWGQGAVEAFF.

V is TRBV10-3 and J is TRBJ1-6; 7 bases line up with TRBD1. V lost 6 bases and J lost 3; bases outside the gene matches: 2. The CDR3 covers 14 residues. Germline CDR1 and CDR2: ENHRY and SYGVKD. The CDR3 sequence is CAIRGTVYNSPLHF. CDR3 DNA: TGTGCCATCAGGGGGACAGTCTATAATTCACCCCTCCACTTT.

This clone was recorded once. The chain couples TRBV11-2 to TRBJ1-2; 7 bases map to TRBD1. V shed 2 bases, J shed 2 bases, and the junction held 5 bases outside the gene matches. Germline CDR1 is SGHAT and CDR2 is FQNNGV. The CDR3 sequence is 15 residues long. The CDR3 is CASSLPGGLNYGYTF. CDR3 bases: TGTGCCAGCAGCTTACCAGGGGGTTTGAACTATGGCTACACCTTC. Drawing the rest from reference TRBV11-2 and TRBJ1-2, the complete variable domain is EAGVAQSPRYKIIEKRQSVAFWCNPISGHATLYWYQQILGQGPKLLIQFQNNGVVDDSQLPKDRFSAERLKGVDSTLKIQPAKLEDSAVYLCASSLPGGLNYGYTFGSGTRLTVV.

The rearrangement uses TRBV7-8 and TRBJ2-3, with no clear D. The CDR3 sequence is 17 residues long. With 1 base removed from V and 0 bases from J, the gap between germline ends came to 14 bases. The germline V gene encodes CDR1 SGHVS and CDR2 FQNEAQ. CDR3 region: CASSLEAAASSTDTQYF. The DNA for the CDR3 is TGTGCCAGCAGCTTAGAGGCGGCGGCCTCTAGCACAGATACGCAGTATTTT.

The rearrangement links TRBV19 to TRBJ1-1, with D possibly being TRBD1 (6 bases). The CDR3 consists of 15 residues. The V gene's germline CDR1 is LNHDA and CDR2 SQIVND (reference sequence). V dropped 5 bases and J dropped 1 base, with 14 bases sitting between them. The CDR3 nucleotides are TGTGCCAGTAGTTTAAACAGGGAAGCGAACACTGAAGCTTTCTTT. Translated: CASSLNREANTEAFF.

The chain carries TRBV5-1 and TRBJ2-7, with no clear D. This CDR3 region has 16 residues. Per the germline V gene, CDR1 is SGHRS and CDR2 is YFSETQ. V was trimmed by 0 bases and J by 2 bases, leaving 15 bases between them. As DNA, the CDR3 is TGCGCCAGCAGCTTGGCCGCGGCAGTCGATCCCTACGAGCAGTACTTC. Protein: CASSLAAAVDPYEQYF.

The genes are TRBV19 and TRBJ2-7; 9 bases align to TRBD1. V lost 0 bases to trimming and J lost 4 bases; unmatched junction nucleotides: 1. The germline CDR1 and CDR2 sequences are LNHDA and SQIVND (reference sequence). The CDR3 covers 14 residues. CDR3 region: CASSIETGGYEQYF. CDR3 DNA sequence: TGTGCCAGTAGTATAGAGACAGGGGGTTACGAGCAGTACTTC.

The chain is built from TRBV5-6 and TRBJ1-3, with 11 bases matching TRBD1. The germline gives CDR1 SGHDT, CDR2 YYEEEE. The CDR3 totals 15 residues. V shed 4 bases and J 0 bases; nucleotides not matched to a gene: 0. DNA for the CDR3: TGTGCCAGCAGCGGGACAGGGGGCTCTGGAAACACCATATATTTT. Protein sequence: CASSGTGGSGNTIYF.

This chain links TRBV6-6 with TRBJ1-5, with D possibly being TRBD1 (5 bases). V was pared by 4 bases and J by 7 bases, with 8 bases between. Germline-derived CDR1 and CDR2 are MNHNY and SVGAGI (reference sequence). The CDR3 is 12 amino acids. In DNA form, the CDR3 reads TGTGCCAGCAGTTGGGGGGTCCAGCCCCAGCATTTT. Translating gives CASSWGVQPQHF.

The gene calls are TRBV7-6 and TRBJ2-7, with D perhaps TRBD2 (6 bases). This CDR3 contains 13 residues. Germline V gene lookup returns CDR1 SGHVS and CDR2 FNYEAQ. Trimming left V 5 bases short and J 6 bases short, with 14 bases between. The DNA of the CDR3 is TGTGCCAGCAGCCCGGGGGTGGGTTCCGAGCAGTACTTC. Protein product: CASSPGVGSEQYF.

The CDR3 is CASSPLGGLNHWGDQPQHF. The CDR3 DNA sequence: TGTGCCAGCAGCCCACTAGGGGGCTTAAATCATTGGGGCGATCAGCCCCAGCATTTT. The chain uses TRBV28 and TRBJ1-5, with 7 bases aligning to TRBD1. Per the germline V gene, CDR1 is MDHEN and CDR2 is SYDVKM. CDR3 length: 19 residues. The V and J ends lost 6 bases and 5 bases, in that order; junction bases with no gene match: 22.

V gene TRBV5-1 combines with J gene TRBJ2-5, with no clear D. The V end lost 0 bases, the J end lost 5 bases, and 14 bases lay between the germline ends. The CDR3 spans 15 residues. Germline CDR1 and CDR2: SGHRS and YFSETQ. The CDR3 DNA sequence: TGCGCCAGCAGCTTGGACCCCACCGTCCGGGAGACCCAGTACTTC. It codes for CASSLDPTVRETQYF.

The chain links TRBV19 to TRBJ2-3, with D uncertain. The CDR3 is 17 residues long. The V and J ends lost 1 base and 0 bases respectively, with 14 bases between them. Germline CDR1 reads LNHDA; CDR2 reads SQIVND (reference sequence). This CDR3 is CASSIARLDSSTDTQYF. CDR3 DNA sequence: TGTGCCAGTAGTATAGCTAGGTTAGACTCTAGCACAGATACGCAGTATTTT.

The chain recombines TRBV4-1 with TRBJ1-1; 7 positions match TRBD1. After removal of 6 bases from V and 0 bases from J, the junction contained 7 bases not matched to a gene. Germline V gene lookup returns CDR1 MGHRA and CDR2 YSYEKL. This CDR3 has 15 amino acids. The CDR3 loop reads CASSKGTEMNTEAFF. The DNA for the CDR3 is TGCGCCAGCAGTAAAGGGACAGAGATGAACACTGAAGCTTTCTTT.